This TCR beta chain was observed in a study of blood T cell repertoires in COVID-19. Across the whole study: The United States, Italy and Spain provided the acute and convalescent COVID-19 samples. From T cells, B-cell-depleted T cells, or PBMCs came the material, which was cDNA or gDNA.

The CDR3 is 16 amino acids. From germline, CDR1 is LGHNT and CDR2 FRNRAP. V was clipped by 0 bases and J by 7 bases, with 18 bases between them. Clones were sequenced by immunoSEQ multiplex PCR, and TCRdb holds only the in-frame ones, with some missing. Of 270,000 or so clones in the sample, roughly 84% are singletons; the top ten hold more than 1.1%. Specimen: peripheral blood. The genes are TRBV12-5 and TRBJ2-5; no clear D. This TCR was recovered from a human donor with COVID-19, enrolled during active disease. The donor label of this sample is uncertain. CDR3 residues: CASGLVRRGGLGTQYF. The CDR3 nucleotides read TGTGCTAGTGGTTTGGTACGTCGCGGCGGCCTAGGGACCCAGTACTTC.